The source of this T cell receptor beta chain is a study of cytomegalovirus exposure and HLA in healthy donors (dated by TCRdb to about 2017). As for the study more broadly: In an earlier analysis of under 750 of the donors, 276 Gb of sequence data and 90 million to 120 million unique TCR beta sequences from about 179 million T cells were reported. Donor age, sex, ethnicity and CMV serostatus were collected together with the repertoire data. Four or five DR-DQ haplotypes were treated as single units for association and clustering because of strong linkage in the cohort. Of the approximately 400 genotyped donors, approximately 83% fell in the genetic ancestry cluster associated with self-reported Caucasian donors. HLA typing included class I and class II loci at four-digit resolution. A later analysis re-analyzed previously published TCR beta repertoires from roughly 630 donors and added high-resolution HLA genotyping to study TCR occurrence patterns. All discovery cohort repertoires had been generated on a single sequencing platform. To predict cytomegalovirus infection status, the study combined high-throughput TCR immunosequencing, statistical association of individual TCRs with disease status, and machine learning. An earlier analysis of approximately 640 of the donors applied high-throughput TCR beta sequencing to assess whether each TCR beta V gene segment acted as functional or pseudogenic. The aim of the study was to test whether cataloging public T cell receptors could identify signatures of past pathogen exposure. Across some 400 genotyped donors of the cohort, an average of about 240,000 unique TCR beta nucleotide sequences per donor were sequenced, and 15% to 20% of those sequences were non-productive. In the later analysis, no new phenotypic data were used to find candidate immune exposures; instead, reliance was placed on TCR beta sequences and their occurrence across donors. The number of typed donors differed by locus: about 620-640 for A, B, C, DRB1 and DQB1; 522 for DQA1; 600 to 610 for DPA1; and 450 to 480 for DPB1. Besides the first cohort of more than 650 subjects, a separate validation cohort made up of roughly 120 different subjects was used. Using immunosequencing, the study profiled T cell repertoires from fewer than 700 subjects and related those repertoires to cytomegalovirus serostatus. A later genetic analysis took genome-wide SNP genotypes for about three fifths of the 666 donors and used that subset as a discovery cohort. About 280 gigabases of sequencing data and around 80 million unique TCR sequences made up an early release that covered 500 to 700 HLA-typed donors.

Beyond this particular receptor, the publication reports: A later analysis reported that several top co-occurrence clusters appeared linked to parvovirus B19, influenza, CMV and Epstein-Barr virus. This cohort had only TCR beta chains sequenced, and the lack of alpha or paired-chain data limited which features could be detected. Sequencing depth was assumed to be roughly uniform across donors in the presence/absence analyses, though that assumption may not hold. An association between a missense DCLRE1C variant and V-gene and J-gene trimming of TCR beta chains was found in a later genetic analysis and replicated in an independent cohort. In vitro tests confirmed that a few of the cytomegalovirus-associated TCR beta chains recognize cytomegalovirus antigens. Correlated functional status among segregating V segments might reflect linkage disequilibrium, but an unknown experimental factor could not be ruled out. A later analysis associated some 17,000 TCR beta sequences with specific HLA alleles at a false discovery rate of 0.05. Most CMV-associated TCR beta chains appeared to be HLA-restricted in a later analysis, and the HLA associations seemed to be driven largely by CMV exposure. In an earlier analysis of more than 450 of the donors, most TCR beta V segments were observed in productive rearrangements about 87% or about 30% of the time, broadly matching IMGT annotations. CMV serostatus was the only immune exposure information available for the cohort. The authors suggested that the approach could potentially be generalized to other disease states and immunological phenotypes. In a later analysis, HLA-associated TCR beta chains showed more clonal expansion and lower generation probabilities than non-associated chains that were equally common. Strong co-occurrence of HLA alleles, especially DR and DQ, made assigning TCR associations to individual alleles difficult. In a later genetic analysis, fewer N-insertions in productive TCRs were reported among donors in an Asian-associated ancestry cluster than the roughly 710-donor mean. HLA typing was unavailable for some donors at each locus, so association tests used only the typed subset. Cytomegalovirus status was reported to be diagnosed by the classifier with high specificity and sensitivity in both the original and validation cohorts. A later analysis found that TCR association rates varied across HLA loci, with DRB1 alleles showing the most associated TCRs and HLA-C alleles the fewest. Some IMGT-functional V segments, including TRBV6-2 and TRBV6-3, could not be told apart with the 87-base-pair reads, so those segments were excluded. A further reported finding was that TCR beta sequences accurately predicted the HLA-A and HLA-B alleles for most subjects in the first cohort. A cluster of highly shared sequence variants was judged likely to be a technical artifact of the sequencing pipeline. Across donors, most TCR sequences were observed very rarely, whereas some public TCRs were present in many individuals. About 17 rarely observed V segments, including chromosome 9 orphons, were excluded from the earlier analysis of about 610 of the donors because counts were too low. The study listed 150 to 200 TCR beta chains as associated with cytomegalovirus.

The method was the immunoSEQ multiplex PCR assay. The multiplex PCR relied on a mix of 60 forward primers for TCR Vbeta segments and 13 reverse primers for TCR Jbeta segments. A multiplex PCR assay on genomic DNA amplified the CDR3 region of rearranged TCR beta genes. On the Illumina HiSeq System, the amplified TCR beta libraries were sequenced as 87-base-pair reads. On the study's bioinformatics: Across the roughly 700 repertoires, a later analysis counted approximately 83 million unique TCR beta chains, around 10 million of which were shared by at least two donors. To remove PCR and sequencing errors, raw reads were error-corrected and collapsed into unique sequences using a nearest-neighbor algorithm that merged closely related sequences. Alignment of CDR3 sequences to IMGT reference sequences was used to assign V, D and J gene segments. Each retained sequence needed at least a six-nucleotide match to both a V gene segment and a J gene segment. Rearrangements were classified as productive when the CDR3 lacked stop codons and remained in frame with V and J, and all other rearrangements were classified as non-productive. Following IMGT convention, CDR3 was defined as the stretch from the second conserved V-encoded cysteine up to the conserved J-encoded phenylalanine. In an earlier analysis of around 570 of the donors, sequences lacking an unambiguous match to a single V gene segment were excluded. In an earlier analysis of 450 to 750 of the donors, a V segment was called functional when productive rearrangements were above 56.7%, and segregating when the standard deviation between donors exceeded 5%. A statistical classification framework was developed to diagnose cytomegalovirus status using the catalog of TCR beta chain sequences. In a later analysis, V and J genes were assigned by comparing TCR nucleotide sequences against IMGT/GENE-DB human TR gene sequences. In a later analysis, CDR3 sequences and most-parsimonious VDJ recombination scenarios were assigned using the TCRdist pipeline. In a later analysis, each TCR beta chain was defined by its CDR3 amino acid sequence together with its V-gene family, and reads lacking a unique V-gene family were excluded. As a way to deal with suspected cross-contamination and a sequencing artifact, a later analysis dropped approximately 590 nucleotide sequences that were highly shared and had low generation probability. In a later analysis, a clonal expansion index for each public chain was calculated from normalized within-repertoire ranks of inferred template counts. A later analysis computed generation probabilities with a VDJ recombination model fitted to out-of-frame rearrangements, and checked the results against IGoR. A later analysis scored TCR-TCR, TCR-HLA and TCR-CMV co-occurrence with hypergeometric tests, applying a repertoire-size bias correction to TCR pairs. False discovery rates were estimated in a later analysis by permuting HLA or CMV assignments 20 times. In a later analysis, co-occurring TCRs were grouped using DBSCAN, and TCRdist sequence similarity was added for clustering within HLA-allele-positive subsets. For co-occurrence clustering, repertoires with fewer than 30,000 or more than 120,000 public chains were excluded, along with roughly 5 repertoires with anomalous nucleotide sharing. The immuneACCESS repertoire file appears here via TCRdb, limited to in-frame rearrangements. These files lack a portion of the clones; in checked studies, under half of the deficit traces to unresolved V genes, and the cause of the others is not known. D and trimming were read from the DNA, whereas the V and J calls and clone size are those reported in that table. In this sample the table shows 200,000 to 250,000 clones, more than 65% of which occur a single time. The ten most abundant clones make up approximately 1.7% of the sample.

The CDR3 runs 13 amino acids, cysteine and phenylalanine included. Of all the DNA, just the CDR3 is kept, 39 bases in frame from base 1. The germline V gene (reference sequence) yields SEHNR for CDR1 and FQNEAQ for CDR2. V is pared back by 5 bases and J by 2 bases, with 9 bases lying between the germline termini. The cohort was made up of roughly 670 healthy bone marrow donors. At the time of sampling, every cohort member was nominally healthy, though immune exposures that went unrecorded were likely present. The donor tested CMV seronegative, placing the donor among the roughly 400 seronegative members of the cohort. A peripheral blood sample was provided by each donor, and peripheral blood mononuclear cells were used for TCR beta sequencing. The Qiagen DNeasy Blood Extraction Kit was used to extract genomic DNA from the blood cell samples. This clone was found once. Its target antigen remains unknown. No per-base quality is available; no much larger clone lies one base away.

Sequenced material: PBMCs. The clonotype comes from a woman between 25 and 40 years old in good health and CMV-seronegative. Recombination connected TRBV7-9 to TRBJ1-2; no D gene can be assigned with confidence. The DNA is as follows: TGTGCCAGCAGCCAAGGAGAGAACTATGGCTACACCTTC. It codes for CASSQGENYGYTF.